The TCR beta chain under discussion was sequenced for a study of identical twins (dated by TCRdb to 2016 to 2017). Notes on the research overall: To test whether fetal clonotypes persist, the study used deep sequencing on TCR alpha and beta repertoires from monozygotic twins, unrelated adults of various ages, and cord blood. Replicate twin experiments were performed at different times using different library preparation protocols to rule out contamination.

This clonotype was seen a handful of times. Its cognate antigen has yet to be identified. No much larger clonotype is one base removed from it; base qualities were not supplied. What the authors observed across the whole study: Because the same donors could not be followed over many years, conclusions were based on cross-sectional statistical analysis. Abundant cord blood beta clonotypes carried fewer insertions; young adult naive repertoires showed a weaker similar trend, while memory repertoires showed none. Excess twin sharing in beta out-of-frame sequences was weaker because fewer shared sequences lowered the signal-to-noise ratio. In monozygotic twins, recombination models systematically underestimated out-of-frame TCR alpha sharing, but the models matched the sharing seen between unrelated individuals. Invariant T cells such as MAIT and iNKT could partly confound zero-insertion analyses, although diverse VJ usage argued against such confounding for most clonotypes. Compared with coincidental sharing between unrelated individuals, out-of-frame TCR alpha sequences shared between twins had an excess of sequences with low generation probability.

Only healthy Caucasian donors were included. The twin cohort comprised three pairs of female monozygotic twins, all aged roughly 18 to 30 years. Positive isolation kits from Invitrogen were used to isolate CD4+ and CD8+ T cell populations. At the junction V is shortened by 0 bases and J by 6 bases, with 13 bases in between. From the cysteine through the phenylalanine, the CDR3 covers 14 amino acids. Just CDR3 DNA is preserved here, 42 bases in frame from base 1. Looking up the germline V gene yields CDR1 SGHRS and CDR2 YFSETQ. Libraries were made using 5' RACE. Sequencing instrument: Illumina HiSeq 2000. Template switching added a universal primer binding site, and the final cDNA carried a unique molecular identifier that allowed TCR cDNA molecules to be counted accurately. First-strand cDNA for TCR alpha and beta chains was synthesized from specific primers in the conserved constant-segment region. To control for contamination, every cDNA library was double barcoded, receiving both a SMART-Mk sample barcode and Illumina barcodes. Two successive PCR steps introduced TruSeq adapter sequences along with Illumina sample barcodes. The Illumina HiSeq platform was used with custom primers to sequence TCR alpha and beta cDNA libraries. Per the original workflow: MiGEC processed the raw reads to extract unique molecular identifiers, while MiXCR was used to determine the CDR3 positions. Recombination models were inferred per individual with the repgenHMM and IGoR tools using an EM algorithm. Shared clonotype analysis was performed with the tcR package in R, normalizing sharing by the product of cloneset sizes. Out-of-frame nonproductive sequences were analyzed to study raw recombination free of thymic and clonal selection effects. TCRdb took the public reads, trimmed them with fastp at Q25, ran MiXCR for clone calling and kept in-frame beta chains. Entries that share a CDR3 protein sequence are merged under the most common genes and DNA. The V and J calls follow TCRdb's processing rather than the paper's. This sample gives some 460,000 distinct CDR3 sequences in total; approximately 15% of them show up just once. Over 0.5% of the sample goes to the ten largest clones.

These sequences were also reported in another study, on yellow fever vaccine responses in identical twins. As the second paper documents: According to the authors, in identical twins the way T cells responded to vaccination appeared partly convergent and partly personalized. In identical twins, the study followed T cell clones that responded to the vaccine with precision.

This receptor was taken from a woman between 18 and 29 years old in good health. The source material was CD4+ T cells sorted from blood. Rearrangement joined TRBV5-1 to TRBJ2-7; the D call could be TRBD1 or TRBD2, with each sharing 5 bases. The DNA reads as follows: TGCGCCAGCAGCTTGGTTGAGGGGCTGGGCGAGCAGTACTTC. It encodes CASSLVEGLGEQYF.